What follows are 16 T cell receptor beta chains derived from one specimen sequenced in a study of monozygotic twins with inflammatory bowel disease. One entry per CDR3 protein, without DNA, is what TCRdb gives after re-calling the 5' RACE reads. The sample has some 440,000 distinct CDR3 sequences; the top ten hold approximately 2.4%. Input material: blood. These TCRs come from a human donor with ulcerative colitis or Crohn's disease, or a healthy co-twin of an affected twin (not recorded which).

The gene calls are TRBV27 and TRBJ2-7; TCRdb designates TRBD1, a call that cannot be tested without DNA. The CDR3 loop spans 14 amino acids. The germline gives CDR1 MNHEY, CDR2 SMNVEV (reference sequence). The CDR3: CASSRMDRVYEQYF.

The gene calls are TRBV2 and TRBJ2-7; TCRdb proposes TRBD1, but this gene call is untestable without DNA. Germline CDR1 and CDR2: SNHLY and FYNNEI. The CDR3 has 13 amino acids. CDR3 region: CASSVLGGREQYF.

The chain couples TRBV20-1 to TRBJ1-1; TCRdb's D gene call, TRBD1, goes unchecked for lack of DNA. This CDR3 comprises 18 residues. Germline CDR1 reads DFQATT; CDR2 reads SNEGSKA (reference sequence). The CDR3 here is CSARDRGTGPRENTEAFF.

The gene calls are TRBV6-6 and TRBJ1-2. CDR3 length: 12 amino acids. The germline CDR1 and CDR2 sequences are MNHNY and SVGAGI (reference sequence). The CDR3 reads CASSSLEHGYTF.

V and J are TRBV6-2 or TRBV6-3 and TRBJ2-7; TCRdb gives TRBD1 as the D gene, but with no DNA this cannot be confirmed. CDR1 is MNHEY and CDR2 is SVGEGT in the germline V gene. The CDR3 is 14 amino acids. CDR3 loop: CASSYPPRSYEQYF.

This chain uses TRBV27 with TRBJ2-5; TCRdb's D call, TRBD2, is unchecked because there is no DNA. Germline CDR1 and CDR2: MNHEY and SMNVEV (reference sequence). This CDR3 is built from 15 residues. The CDR3 reads CASKNRPGGQETQYF.

This CDR3 is CSAVGFSGNTIYF. The chain links TRBV20-1 to TRBJ1-3. The CDR3 spans 13 residues. Germline CDR1 and CDR2: DFQATT and SNEGSKA (reference sequence).

This chain uses TRBV5-1 with TRBJ1-1; TCRdb returns TRBD1, unconfirmable since there is no DNA. CDR1 is SGHRS, CDR2 YFSETQ, per germline. The CDR3 has 15 amino acids. CDR3 residues: CASSLRPDRGTEAFF.

This chain joins TRBV12-3 or TRBV12-4 and TRBJ2-1; checking the TCRdb D call of TRBD2 is not possible without DNA. The CDR3 extends over 16 amino acids. This CDR3 reads CASRQAGGGFMNEQFF.

The chain employs TRBV5-1 and TRBJ2-1; TCRdb gives TRBD1 as the D gene, but with no DNA this cannot be confirmed. The CDR3 runs to 15 residues. Germline values: CDR1 SGHRS, CDR2 YFSETQ. This CDR3 reads CASSSGDRDYNEQFF. The full variable domain, completed using reference TRBV5-1 and TRBJ2-1, is KAGVTQTPRYLIKTRGQQVTLSCSPISGHRSVSWYQQTPGQGLQFLFEYFSETQRNKGNFPGRFSGRQFSNSRSEMNVSTLELGDSALYLCASSSGDRDYNEQFFGPGTRLTVL.

The genes are TRBV2 and TRBJ2-4; absent DNA, TCRdb's TRBD1 call cannot be checked. The length of the CDR3 is 17 residues. Looked up from germline, CDR1 is SNHLY and CDR2 is FYNNEI. The CDR3 reads CASSPNPGAGRGVIQYF.

The CDR3 is CASSLASGGTYTGELFF. This rearrangement joins TRBV7-2 to TRBJ2-2; the D call from TCRdb, TRBD2, cannot be confirmed without DNA. Per the germline V gene, CDR1 is SGHTA and CDR2 is FQGNSA. The CDR3 sequence is 17 residues long.

This chain uses TRBV12-3 or TRBV12-4 with TRBJ2-5. The CDR3 consists of 13 residues. The CDR3 sequence is CASSLTAQETQYF.

The chain couples TRBV18 to TRBJ2-2. CDR3 size: 16 residues. Germline CDR1 reads KGHSH; CDR2 reads LQKENI. The CDR3 loop reads CASSPRIDKTAGELFF.

The chain joins TRBV14 to TRBJ1-6. The CDR3 runs to 17 residues. In germline, CDR1 is SGHDN, CDR2 FVKESK. The CDR3 spells CASSHDDGLIGTSPLHF. Full variable domain (outside the CDR3, taken from reference TRBV14 and TRBJ1-6): EAGVTQFPSHSVIEKGQTVTLRCDPISGHDNLYWYRRVMGKEIKFLLHFVKESKQDESGMPNNRFLAERTGGTYSTLKVQPAELEDSGVYFCASSHDDGLIGTSPLHFGNGTRLTVT.

J is TRBJ2-3 and V is TRBV20-1; TCRdb gives TRBD2 as the D gene, but with no DNA this cannot be confirmed. CDR1 and CDR2 from the germline V gene are DFQATT and SNEGSKA (reference sequence). The CDR3 sequence is 12 residues long. The chain's CDR3 is CSDKRDTDTQYF.